This passage covers 14 T cell receptor beta chains from one sample sequenced in a study of T cell repertoires in cytomegalovirus infection. TCRdb recomputed calls from the reads with MiXCR, one row per CDR3 protein. This table holds 630,000 or so distinct CDR3 sequences, approximately 25% found once. The sequenced sample was CD8+ T cells from PBMCs. The receptors stem from a human donor in good health (CMV status not recorded). Some clones in this sample may be carry-over from other donors' samples.

In its sample, this clonotype was seen many times. Written as DNA, the CDR3 is TGTGCCAGCAGCTTCCCGGGGGACGAGCAGTACTTC. Residues: CASSFPGDEQYF. The rearrangement links TRBV5-4 to TRBJ2-7, with D possibly matching TRBD2 (6 bases). CDR3 length: 12 amino acids. Germline lookup yields CDR1 SGHNT and CDR2 YYREEE (reference sequence). Trimming cost V 2 bases and J 5 bases, with 8 bases left between them.

This clonotype showed up just a few times. The J gene is TRBJ2-6, the V gene TRBV28; D gene unclear. Germline V lookup: CDR1 MDHEN, CDR2 SYDVKM. Trimming took off 10 bases at V and 3 bases at J, with 7 bases between the two ends. This CDR3 comprises 12 residues. The CDR3 spells CATSDGANVLTF. The CDR3 DNA sequence: TGTGCCACCTCCGATGGGGCCAACGTCCTGACTTTC.

The chain is built from TRBV29-1 and TRBJ2-2; TRBD1 might be the D (5 bases). Trimming took 7 bases from V and 1 from J, leaving 7 bases between them. CDR1 and CDR2 from the germline V gene are SQVTM and ANQGSEA. This CDR3 region has 12 residues. The CDR3 is CSGTGNTGELFF. CDR3 coding DNA: TGCAGCGGTACAGGGAACACCGGGGAGCTGTTTTTT.

The rearrangement links TRBV19 to TRBJ2-1; 11 positions agree with TRBD1. CDR1 and CDR2 from the germline V gene are LNHDA and SQIVND (reference sequence). The CDR3 contains 16 residues. The V segment lost 6 bases and the J segment 7 bases; nucleotides outside the gene matches: 11. The CDR3 DNA sequence: TGTGCCAGTAGCGCCGGGACAGGGGGTGATGGAAATGAGCAGTTCTTC. This sequence encodes CASSAGTGGDGNEQFF. Using reference TRBV19 and TRBJ2-1 for the parts outside the CDR3, the full variable domain is DGGITQSPKYLFRKEGQNVTLSCEQNLNHDAMYWYRQDPGQGLRLIYYSQIVNDFQKGDIAEGYSVSREKKESFPLTVTSAQKNPTAFYLCASSAGTGGDGNEQFFGPGTRLTVL.

The genes are TRBV6-2 or TRBV6-3 and TRBJ2-1; D ambiguous. Germline-derived CDR1 and CDR2 are MNHEY and SVGEGT. Between the trimmed V and J ends, which lost 6 bases and 0 bases, there was a span of 9 bases. The CDR3 has 14 amino acids. The CDR3 coding sequence is TGTGCCAGCAGCATACAGTACTCCTACAATGAGCAGTTCTTC. Translating gives CASSIQYSYNEQFF.

V usage is TRBV14 and J usage is TRBJ2-1, with TRBD1 identical over 8 bases. Germline lookup yields CDR1 SGHDN and CDR2 FVKESK. Losses at the gene ends were 4 bases for V and 8 bases for J; bases not matched to a gene: 10. The CDR3 covers 15 residues. The CDR3 bases are TGTGCCAGCAGCCCCGACAGGGGTCCGGTCGATGAGCAGTTCTTC. Translation: CASSPDRGPVDEQFF.

This clonotype was seen only a few times. The chain employs TRBV28 and TRBJ2-7; no definite D call. Germline CDR1 and CDR2: MDHEN and SYDVKM. V was trimmed by 5 bases and J by 6 bases, leaving 14 bases between them. CDR3 length: 13 residues. The CDR3 loop is CASSGIKRGEQYV. In DNA form, the CDR3 reads TGTGCCAGCAGTGGCATAAAACGCGGCGAGCAGTACGTC.

This clonotype was detected a few times. This chain connects TRBV4-1 to TRBJ1-2, with TRBD1 as a possible D gene (6 bases). The ends were cut back, 4 bases at V and 1 base at J, with 13 bases in the middle. CDR3 length: 15 residues. Germline CDR1 MGHRA, CDR2 YSYEKL. CDR3 sequence (DNA): TGCGCCAGCAGCCCTCGCCAGGGGAATAACTATGGCTACACCTTC. This codes for CASSPRQGNNYGYTF.

The chain joins TRBV29-1 to TRBJ2-4, with no clear D. V was pared by 6 bases and J by 0 bases, with 3 bases between. Germline CDR1 reads SQVTM; CDR2 reads ANQGSEA. This CDR3 spans 11 amino acids. CDR3 DNA: TGCAGCGTGGGAGCCAAAAACATTCAGTACTTC. It codes for CSVGAKNIQYF.

The chain carries TRBV7-2 and TRBJ1-4; D not resolved. Germline V gives CDR1 SGHTA, CDR2 FQGNSA. This CDR3 is built from 16 residues. Trimming stripped 0 bases from V and 0 bases from J, with 8 bases between. CDR3 in amino acids: CASSLAGGPTNEKLFF. The CDR3 coding sequence is TGTGCCAGCAGCTTAGCGGGAGGGCCAACTAATGAAAAACTGTTTTTT. The whole variable domain, remainder taken from reference TRBV7-2 and TRBJ1-4, is GAGVSQSPSNKVTEKGKDVELRCDPISGHTALYWYRQSLGQGLEFLIYFQGNSAPDKSGLPSDRFSAERTGGSVSTLTIQRTQQEDSAVYLCASSLAGGPTNEKLFFGSGTQLSVL.

Ten or more counts support this clonotype. The chain carries TRBV4-3 and TRBJ1-1; D call uncertain. V shed 0 bases and J shed 1 base, with 12 bases lying between them. CDR1 and CDR2 from the germline V gene are LGHNA and YSLEER. The CDR3 runs 16 residues. CDR3 sequence: CASSQDPGPRNTEAFF. Here the CDR3 DNA reads TGCGCCAGCAGCCAAGATCCTGGACCGCGGAACACTGAAGCTTTCTTT.

The rearrangement uses TRBV24-1 and TRBJ1-2; a possible D gene is TRBD1 (5 bases). The V end was cut by 2 bases, the J end by 12 bases, with 12 bases between. This CDR3 has 12 residues. Germline lookup yields CDR1 KGHDR and CDR2 SFDVKD. CDR3 DNA sequence: TGTGCCACCAGTGATTATCGGGGCCTTCACACCTTC. This codes for CATSDYRGLHTF.

The V call is TRBV4-2, the J call TRBJ2-3, with 7 nucleotides matching TRBD2. CDR1 is LGHNA and CDR2 is YNFKEQ in the germline V gene. This CDR3 has 16 residues. The trim removed 1 base at V and 2 bases at J, leaving 6 bases unmatched. The CDR3 protein is CASSQGPSGYTDTQYF. CDR3 nucleotides: TGTGCCAGCAGCCAAGGGCCTAGCGGATACACAGATACGCAGTATTTT.

This clonotype was detected a few times. The V gene is TRBV28, the J gene TRBJ2-3; 12 bases align to TRBD1. After removal of 4 bases from V and 3 bases from J, the junction contained 5 bases not matched to a gene. The germline V gene has CDR1 MDHEN and CDR2 SYDVKM. This CDR3 is built from 16 residues. The CDR3 DNA follows: TGTGCCAGCAGTTCGGGACAGGGGGCGCTTACAGATACGCAGTATTTT. The encoded protein is CASSSGQGALTDTQYF.